Following are 11 T cell receptor beta chains from one sample sequenced in a study of post-analysis software for immune sequencing data. General study points: In patients, TRBV5-6, TRBV5-1 and TRBV20-1 belonged to five TRBV segments found more frequently than in controls.

Sequencing libraries made from TCR beta cDNA carried unique molecular identifiers. One entry per CDR3 protein, called by TCRdb with MiXCR from the PCR reads. The profile shows 750,000 to 900,000 distinct CDR3 sequences, around 42% of them singletons. No cognate antigen is known for these TCRs. The sample consisted of blood. These receptors originate from a girl between 10 and 17 years old with multiple sclerosis.

This clonotype was observed a few times. The CDR3 sequence: CASGQGGYGYTF. CDR3 DNA sequence: TGCGCCAGCGGACAGGGTGGATATGGCTACACCTTC. This chain joins TRBV10-2 and TRBJ1-2; 8 bases fit TRBD1. There are 12 residues in the CDR3. V was clipped by 8 bases and J by 5 bases; unmatched bases: 4. Germline values: CDR1 WSHSY, CDR2 SAAADI.

The chain carries TRBV7-2 and TRBJ2-1, with 8 nucleotides matching TRBD2. After removal of 6 bases from V and 12 bases from J, the junction contained 10 bases not matched to a gene. The CDR3 extends over 13 amino acids. Per germline, CDR1 SGHTA and CDR2 FQGNSA. This CDR3 is CASSSPGLAVQFF. The CDR3 region has the DNA TGTGCCAGCAGTTCCCCCGGACTAGCTGTGCAGTTCTTC.

This sequence joins TRBV27 and TRBJ1-5, with D possibly TRBD1 on 6 matching bases. The CDR3 is 15 residues long. V was clipped by 7 bases and J by 0 bases, with 13 bases between them. From germline, CDR1 is MNHEY and CDR2 SMNVEV (reference sequence). The CDR3 coding sequence is TGTGCCAGCACCAAGGGACACCGTAGCAATCAGCCCCAGCATTTT. This sequence encodes CASTKGHRSNQPQHF.

This rearrangement joins TRBV6-6 to TRBJ1-4; no firm D call. Per the germline V gene, CDR1 is MNHNY and CDR2 is SVGAGI (reference sequence). The V gene lost 3 bases and the J gene lost 5 bases, with 7 bases spanning the gap. The CDR3 has 13 residues. In DNA, the CDR3 is TGTGCCAGCAGTTATCGATACAATGAAAAACTGTTTTTT. This codes for CASSYRYNEKLFF.

There are a few counts of this clonotype. J is TRBJ2-7 and V is TRBV20-1, with 7 bases aligning to TRBD1. From germline, CDR1 is DFQATT and CDR2 SNEGSKA (reference sequence). The CDR3 runs 15 residues. The V gene end was trimmed by 5 bases and the J gene end by 5 bases; junction bases not matched to a gene: 15. CDR3 DNA sequence: TGCAGTGCTTGGGCCGGGACAGAGGTTGGCGACGAGCAGTACTTC. It encodes CSAWAGTEVGDEQYF.

This sequence joins TRBV2 and TRBJ2-3; D is undetermined. The CDR3 length is 16 residues. Trimming left V 5 bases short and J 0 bases short, with 15 bases between. Per germline, CDR1 SNHLY and CDR2 FYNNEI. Here the CDR3 reads CASSLKIEKSTDTQYF. The CDR3 DNA sequence: TGTGCCAGCAGTCTGAAGATCGAAAAAAGCACAGATACGCAGTATTTT.

This clonotype was observed a single time. A junction end diverges from the germline sequence, so it may reflect a read error. The chain links TRBV12-3 or TRBV12-4 to TRBJ2-7; D unclear. The CDR3 is 11 residues long. The CDR3 region has the DNA TGTGCCAGCGGGGTTTCCTCCGAGCAGTACTTC. As protein: CASGVSSEQYF.

This clonotype was seen more than once but under ten times. The chain couples TRBV7-2 to TRBJ2-7, with D perhaps matching TRBD1 (6 bases). Per germline, CDR1 SGHTA and CDR2 FQGNSA. The CDR3 runs to 12 residues. V was trimmed by 4 bases and J by 7 bases, leaving 11 bases between them. This CDR3 reads CASSSQGWEQYF. DNA of the CDR3: TGTGCCAGCAGCTCACAGGGATGGGAGCAGTACTTC.

This clonotype turned up a few times. The DNA for the CDR3 is TGCAGTGCCCGACAGGGGAGCCACGAGCAGTACTTC. Its translation: CSARQGSHEQYF. This sequence joins TRBV20-1 and TRBJ2-7, with TRBD1 identical over 8 bases. Trimming at V came to 6 bases and at J to 5 bases, leaving 6 bases not matched to a gene. Germline V gives CDR1 DFQATT, CDR2 SNEGSKA (reference sequence). The CDR3 runs to 12 residues.

J is TRBJ2-3 and V is TRBV20-1; 8 nucleotides match TRBD2. Germline V gives CDR1 DFQATT, CDR2 SNEGSKA (reference sequence). The CDR3 is made up of 16 amino acids. V was clipped by 6 bases and J by 2 bases; unmatched bases: 13. CDR3 region: CSAINPGTRYTDTQYF. CDR3 sequence (DNA): TGCAGTGCAATCAATCCGGGGACTAGATACACAGATACGCAGTATTTT.

The CDR3 sequence is CSNSRARAEAFF. The CDR3 DNA reads TGCAGTAACAGTCGGGCGAGGGCTGAAGCTTTCTTT. The rearrangement joins TRBV20-1 to TRBJ1-1; no firm D call. CDR1 DFQATT and CDR2 SNEGSKA come from the germline V gene (reference sequence). The V gene lost 8 bases and the J gene lost 6 bases, with 16 bases spanning the gap. This CDR3 region has 12 residues.